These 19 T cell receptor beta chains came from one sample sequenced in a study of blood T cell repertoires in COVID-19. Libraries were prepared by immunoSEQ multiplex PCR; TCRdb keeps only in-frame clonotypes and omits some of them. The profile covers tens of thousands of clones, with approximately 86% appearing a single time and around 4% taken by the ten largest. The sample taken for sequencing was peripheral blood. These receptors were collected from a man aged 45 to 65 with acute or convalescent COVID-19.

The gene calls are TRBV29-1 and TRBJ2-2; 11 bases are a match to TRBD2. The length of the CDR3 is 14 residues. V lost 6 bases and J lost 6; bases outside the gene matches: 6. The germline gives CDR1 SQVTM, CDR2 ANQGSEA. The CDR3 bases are TGCAGCGTAGTCTGGACTAGCGGGTCCGGGGAGCTGTTTTTT. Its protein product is CSVVWTSGSGELFF.

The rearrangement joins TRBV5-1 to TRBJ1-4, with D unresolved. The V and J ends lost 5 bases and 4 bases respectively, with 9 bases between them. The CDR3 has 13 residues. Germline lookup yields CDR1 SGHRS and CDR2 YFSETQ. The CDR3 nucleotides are TGCGCCAGCAGGAGTCCGGGTAATGAAAAACTGTTTTTT. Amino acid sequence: CASRSPGNEKLFF.

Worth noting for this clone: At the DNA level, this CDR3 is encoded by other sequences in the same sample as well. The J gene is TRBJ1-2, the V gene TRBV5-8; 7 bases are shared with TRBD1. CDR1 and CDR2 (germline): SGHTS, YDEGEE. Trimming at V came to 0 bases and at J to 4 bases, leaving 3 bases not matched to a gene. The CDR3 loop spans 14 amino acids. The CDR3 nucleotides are TGTGCCAGCAGCTTGGAGGGGGCCAGCTATGGCTACACCTTC. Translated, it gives CASSLEGASYGYTF.

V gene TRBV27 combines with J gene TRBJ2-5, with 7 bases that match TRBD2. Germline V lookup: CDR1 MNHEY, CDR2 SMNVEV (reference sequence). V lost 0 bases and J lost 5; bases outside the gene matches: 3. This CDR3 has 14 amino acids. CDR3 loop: CASSLSPGGETQYF. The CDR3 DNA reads TGTGCCAGCAGTTTATCACCCGGGGGGGAGACCCAGTACTTC.

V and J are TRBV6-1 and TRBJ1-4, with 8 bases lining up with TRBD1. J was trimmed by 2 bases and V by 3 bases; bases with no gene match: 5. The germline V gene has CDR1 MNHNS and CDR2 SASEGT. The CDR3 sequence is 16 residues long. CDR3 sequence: CASSDGQGSTNEKLFF. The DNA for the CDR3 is TGTGCCAGCAGTGATGGACAGGGTAGCACTAATGAAAAACTGTTTTTT.

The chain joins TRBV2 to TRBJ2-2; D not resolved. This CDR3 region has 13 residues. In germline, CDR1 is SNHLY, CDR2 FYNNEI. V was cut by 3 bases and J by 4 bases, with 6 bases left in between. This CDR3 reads CASSDFSTGELFF. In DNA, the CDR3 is TGTGCCAGCAGTGATTTCAGCACCGGGGAGCTGTTTTTT.

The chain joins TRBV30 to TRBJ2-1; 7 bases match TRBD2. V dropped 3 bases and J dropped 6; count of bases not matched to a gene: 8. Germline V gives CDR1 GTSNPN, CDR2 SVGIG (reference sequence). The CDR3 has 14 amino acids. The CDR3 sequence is CAWRVGLVSNEQFF. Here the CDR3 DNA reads TGTGCCTGGAGGGTAGGACTAGTAAGCAATGAGCAGTTCTTC.

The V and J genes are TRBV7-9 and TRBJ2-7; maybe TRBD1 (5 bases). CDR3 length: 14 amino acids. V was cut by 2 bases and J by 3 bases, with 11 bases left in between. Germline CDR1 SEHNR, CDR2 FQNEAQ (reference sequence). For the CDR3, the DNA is TGTGCCAGCAGCTTATTCTCCGACAGCTACGAGCAGTACTTC. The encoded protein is CASSLFSDSYEQYF.

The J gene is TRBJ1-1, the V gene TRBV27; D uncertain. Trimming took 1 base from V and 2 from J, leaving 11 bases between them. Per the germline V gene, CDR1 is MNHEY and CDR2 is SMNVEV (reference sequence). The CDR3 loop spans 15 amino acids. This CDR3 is CASSLYRAGNTEAFF. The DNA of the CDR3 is TGTGCCAGCAGTTTATATCGTGCAGGCAACACTGAAGCTTTCTTT.

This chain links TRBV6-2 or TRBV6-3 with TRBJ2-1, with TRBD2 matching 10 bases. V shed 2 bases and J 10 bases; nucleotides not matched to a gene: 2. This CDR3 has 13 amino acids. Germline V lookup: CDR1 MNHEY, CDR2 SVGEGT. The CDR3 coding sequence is TGTGCCAGCAGTTACACTAGCGGGACCGAGCAGTTCTTC. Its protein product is CASSYTSGTEQFF.

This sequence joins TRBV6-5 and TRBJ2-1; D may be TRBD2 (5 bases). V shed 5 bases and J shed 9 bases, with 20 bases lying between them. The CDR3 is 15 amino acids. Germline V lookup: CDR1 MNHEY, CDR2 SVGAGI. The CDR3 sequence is CASSPTTPPAGEQFF. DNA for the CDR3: TGTGCCAGCAGTCCGACGACCCCCCCGGCGGGTGAGCAGTTCTTC.

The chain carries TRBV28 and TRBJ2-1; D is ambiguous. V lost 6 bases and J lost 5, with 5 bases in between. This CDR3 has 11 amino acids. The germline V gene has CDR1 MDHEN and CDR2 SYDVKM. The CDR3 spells CASRQNNEQFF. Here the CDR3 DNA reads TGTGCCAGCAGGCAGAACAATGAGCAGTTCTTC.

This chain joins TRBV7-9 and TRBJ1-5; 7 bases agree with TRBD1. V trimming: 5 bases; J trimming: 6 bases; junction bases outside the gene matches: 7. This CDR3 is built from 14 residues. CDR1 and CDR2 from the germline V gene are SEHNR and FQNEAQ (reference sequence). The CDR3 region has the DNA TGTGCCAGCAGCCGGACAGGTCTCGGTCAGCCCCAGCATTTT. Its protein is CASSRTGLGQPQHF. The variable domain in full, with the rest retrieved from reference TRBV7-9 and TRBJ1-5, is DTGVSQNPRHKITKRGQNVTFRCDPISEHNRLYWYRQTLGQGPEFLTYFQNEAQLEKSRLLSDRFSAERPKGSFSTLEIQRTEQGDSAMYLCASSRTGLGQPQHFGDGTRLSIL.

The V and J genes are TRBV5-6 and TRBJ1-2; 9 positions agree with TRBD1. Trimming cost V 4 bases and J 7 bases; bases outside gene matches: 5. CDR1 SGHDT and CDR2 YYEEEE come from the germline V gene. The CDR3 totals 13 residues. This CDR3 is CASSAGQGRGYTF. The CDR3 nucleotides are TGTGCCAGCAGCGCGGGACAGGGTCGTGGCTACACCTTC.

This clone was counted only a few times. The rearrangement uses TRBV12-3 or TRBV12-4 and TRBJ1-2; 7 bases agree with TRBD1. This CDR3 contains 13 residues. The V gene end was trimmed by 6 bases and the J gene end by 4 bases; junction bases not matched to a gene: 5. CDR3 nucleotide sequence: TGTGCCAGCAGCCAGGGACAGATCTATGGCTACACCTTC. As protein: CASSQGQIYGYTF.

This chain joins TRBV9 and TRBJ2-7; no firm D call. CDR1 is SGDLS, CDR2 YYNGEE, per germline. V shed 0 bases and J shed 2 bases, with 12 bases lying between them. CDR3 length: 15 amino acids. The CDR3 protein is CASSVGAGFTYEQYF. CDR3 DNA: TGTGCCAGCAGCGTAGGGGCAGGTTTCACCTACGAGCAGTACTTC. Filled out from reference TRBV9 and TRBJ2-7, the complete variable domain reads DSGVTQTPKHLITATGQRVTLRCSPRSGDLSVYWYQQSLDQGLQFLIQYYNGEERAKGNILERFSAQQFPDLHSELNLSSLELGDSALYFCASSVGAGFTYEQYFGPGTRLTVT.

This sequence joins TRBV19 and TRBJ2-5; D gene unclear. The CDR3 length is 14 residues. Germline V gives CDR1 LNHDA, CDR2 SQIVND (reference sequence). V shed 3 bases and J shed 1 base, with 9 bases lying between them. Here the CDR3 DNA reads TGTGCCAGTAGTATGGGCCTATCCCAAGAGACCCAGTACTTC. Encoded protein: CASSMGLSQETQYF.

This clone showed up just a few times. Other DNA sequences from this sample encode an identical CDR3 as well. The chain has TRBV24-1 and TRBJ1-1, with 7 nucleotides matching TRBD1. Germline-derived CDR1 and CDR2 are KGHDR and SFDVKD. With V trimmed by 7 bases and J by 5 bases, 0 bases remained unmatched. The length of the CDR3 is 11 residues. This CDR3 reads CATSRGTEAFF. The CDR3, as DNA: TGTGCCACCAGCAGGGGGACTGAAGCTTTCTTT.

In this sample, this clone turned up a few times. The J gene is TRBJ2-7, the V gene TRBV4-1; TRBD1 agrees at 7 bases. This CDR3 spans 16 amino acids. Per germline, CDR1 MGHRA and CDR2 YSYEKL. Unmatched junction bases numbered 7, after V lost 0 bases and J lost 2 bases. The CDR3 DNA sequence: TGCGCCAGCAGCCAAGACTGGAACAGGGGAACCTACGAGCAGTACTTC. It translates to CASSQDWNRGTYEQYF.